The clone carrying this TCR beta chain has ten or more counts. Next came a second PCR, run for about 6 to 12 cycles, which used a sample-barcoded 5' primer along with a J-beta primer mix. One entry per CDR3 protein results from TCRdb running MiXCR on the 5' RACE reads. Seen here are some 1.7 million distinct CDR3 sequences, 25% to 30% observed once, and the top ten hold 7.7%. The entry originates in a study of blood T cells in healthy people across ages. The V end was cut by 7 bases, the J end by 6 bases, with 14 bases between. CDR1 is SGDLS, CDR2 YYNGEE, per germline. CDR3 length: 13 amino acids. The sample was blood. The chain is built from TRBV9 and TRBJ2-1, with D perhaps matching TRBD2 (6 bases). This clonotype was sampled from a woman between 25 and 40 years old in good health. In nucleotides, the CDR3 is TGTGCCAGCGGTGGGGGGTCCCTCAATGAGCAGTTCTTC. As protein: CASGGGSLNEQFF.